A selection of T cell receptor beta chains follows, all from one sample in a study of blood T cell repertoires in COVID-19. This table comes from immunoSEQ multiplex PCR, and its TCRdb copy is limited to in-frame clones, with some not included. The sample records about 250,000 clones, approximately 82% being singletons. Sequenced: peripheral blood. The receptor set was obtained from a man aged 40-55 years with active or convalescent COVID-19. Each CDR3 is given with its conserved first and last residue. The order of the fields is D gene, V gene, J gene, clone size, CDR3 DNA, CDR3 protein. D genes are given only for firm matches. Rows may omit the clone size; those that give it use once, few, many or a size class.

TRBD1	TRBV5-1	TRBJ1-3	.	TGCGCCAGCAGCTTGAAACCGAGGACAGGGGATGGAGGAAACACCATATATTTT	CASSLKPRTGDGGNTIYF
TRBD2	TRBV5-1	TRBJ2-3	.	TGCGCCAGCAGCTTACTAGCGGGAGGTGGGGATACGCAGTATTTT	CASSLLAGGGDTQYF
TRBD1	TRBV6-6	TRBJ1-2	.	TGTGCCAGCAGTCCAGGACAGGGGGCCGGCGTGAATAACTATGGCTACACCTTC	CASSPGQGAGVNNYGYTF
TRBD1	TRBV10-3	TRBJ1-4	.	TGTGCCATCGGGACAGGAAATGAAAAACTGTTTTTT	CAIGTGNEKLFF
.	TRBV5-4	TRBJ1-6	.	TGTGCCAGCGGCGGGGTTGGTAATTCACCCCTCCACTTT	CASGGVGNSPLHF
TRBD2	TRBV6-5	TRBJ2-7	.	TGTGCCAGCAGTTACCGGCCTAGCGGGGCCGAGCAGTACTTC	CASSYRPSGAEQYF
TRBD1	TRBV24-1	TRBJ1-4	.	TGTGCCACCAGTGGGTCCGGGACAGGGAACGGAAAACTGTTTTTT	CATSGSGTGNGKLFF
.	TRBV6-5	TRBJ1-6	.	TGTGCCAGCCAGGGCAGCAATTCACCCCTCCACTTT	CASQGSNSPLHF
.	TRBV12-5	TRBJ1-4	.	TGTGCTAGTGGTTTTGCAACAGGGCCCACTAATGAAAAACTGTTTTTT	CASGFATGPTNEKLFF
TRBD2	TRBV7-2	TRBJ2-1	.	TGTGCCAGCAGCTCTGCGGGGGGGCAATACAATGAGCAGTTCTTC	CASSSAGGQYNEQFF
TRBD1	TRBV5-4	TRBJ1-2	.	TGTGCCAGCATCAGGCGAGGGACAGTGGGTGGCTACACCTTC	CASIRRGTVGGYTF
.	TRBV30	TRBJ1-5	.	TGTGCCTGGAGTGTTCTAAGCAATCAGCCCCAGCATTTT	CAWSVLSNQPQHF
.	TRBV6-1	TRBJ1-1	.	TGTGCCAGCAGTGAAAGTTTTTCAACAGGGGAAGCTTTCTTT	CASSESFSTGEAFF
.	TRBV30	TRBJ1-2	.	TGTGCCTGGAGGCAGGTTTATGGCTACACCTTC	CAWRQVYGYTF
.	TRBV5-1	TRBJ2-4	.	TGCGCCAGCAGCCCCGGGACTGGATCCCTACTAGCCAAAAACATTCAGTACTTC	CASSPGTGSLLAKNIQYF
TRBD1	TRBV29-1	TRBJ1-5	few	TGCAGCGGTGGACAGGGTTTGGGCCAGCCCCAGCATTTT	CSGGQGLGQPQHF
.	TRBV28	TRBJ1-1	once	TGTGCCAGCAGTTTCCAGGGCGGGGGCACTGAAGCTTTCTTT	CASSFQGGGTEAFF
.	TRBV4-3	TRBJ2-3	.	TGCGCCAGCAGCCAAGAGTGGGGAAGGGGCGATACGCAGTATTTT	CASSQEWGRGDTQYF
.	TRBV7-2	TRBJ1-6	.	TGTGCCAGCAGCTTAATGCAGGGTGCTTCACCCCTCCACTTT	CASSLMQGASPLHF
.	TRBV6-5	TRBJ1-2	few	TGTGCCAGCAGACTCACAGAGAACTATGGCTACACCTTC	CASRLTENYGYTF
.	TRBV30	TRBJ1-5	.	TGTGCCTGGAAGGATCAGGGGAGCAATCAGCCCCAGCATTTT	CAWKDQGSNQPQHF
TRBD2	TRBV27	TRBJ2-7	many	TGTGCCAGCAGTGAAGGACTAGCGGGAGACTCCTACGAGCAGTACTTC	CASSEGLAGDSYEQYF
TRBD1	TRBV19	TRBJ1-4	once	TGTGCCAGTAGCGGGACAGGGGTCGAAAAACTGTTTTTT	CASSGTGVEKLFF
.	TRBV19	TRBJ1-1	.	TGTGCCAGTAGTATGTTAGGAGCTGAAGCTTTCTTT	CASSMLGAEAFF
TRBD1	TRBV4-1	TRBJ1-1	.	TGCGCCAGCAGCCAAGTTGGGACAGGGGGAGGGGACACTGAAGCTTTCTTT	CASSQVGTGGGDTEAFF
.	TRBV4-1	TRBJ1-4	.	TGCGCCAGCAGCCAAGAGCGAGGACAGACCGGGTTTGAAAAACTGTTTTTT	CASSQERGQTGFEKLFF
TRBD2	TRBV7-9	TRBJ2-1	.	TGTGCCAGCAGCCCCGTCGGCGGGAGCTACAATGAGCAGTTCTTC	CASSPVGGSYNEQFF
.	TRBV18	TRBJ2-1	once	TGTGCCAGCTCGCTCCCGGGACTCACCTCCTACAATGAGCAGTTCTTC	CASSLPGLTSYNEQFF
.	TRBV5-4	TRBJ2-2	.	TGTGCCACCACCAGGATATTCGACACCGGGGAGCTGTTTTTT	CATTRIFDTGELFF
.	TRBV2	TRBJ1-2	.	TGTGCCAGTACTGAGGACAGACGCTATGGCTACACCTTC	CASTEDRRYGYTF
TRBD2	TRBV4-1	TRBJ2-7	.	TGCGCCAGCAGCCAGAGACTAGCGGGAGGCCCTGCATTCTACGAGCAGTACTTC	CASSQRLAGGPAFYEQYF
.	TRBV24-1	TRBJ2-7	.	TGTGCCACCAGTGATGACGGGGTTAGCTCCTACGAGCAGTACTTC	CATSDDGVSSYEQYF
TRBD1	TRBV7-9	TRBJ1-2	once	TGTGCCAGCAGCTTGAAGACAGGGGGAGACTATGGCTACACCTTC	CASSLKTGGDYGYTF
.	TRBV9	TRBJ1-1	.	TGTGCCAGCTCTCAGGTAGGACCAGGGTTGGCTTTCTTT	CASSQVGPGLAFF
TRBD1	TRBV7-9	TRBJ2-2	many	TGTGCCAGCCCTTTACCGGGACAGGGGGCCTGGGAGCTGTTTTTT	CASPLPGQGAWELFF
.	TRBV30	TRBJ1-5	once	TGTGCCTGGAGTCCCGCCACCTCGGATCAGCCCCAGCATTTT	CAWSPATSDQPQHF
.	TRBV12-3/TRBV12-4	TRBJ2-2	.	TGTGCCAGCAATAAACTACACACCGGGGAGCTGTTTTTT	CASNKLHTGELFF
TRBD1	TRBV29-1	TRBJ2-3	.	TGCAGCGTTGACGGACAGGGCTACGGTGCTATAAGCACAGATACGCAGTATTTT	CSVDGQGYGAISTDTQYF
.	TRBV18	TRBJ1-2	.	TGTGCCAGCTCCCCCGGACACGGTTTTCAGGATGGCTACACCTTC	CASSPGHGFQDGYTF
TRBD1	TRBV15	TRBJ1-3	.	TGTGCCACCAGCGTGCGACAGGGGGGCGGAAACACCATATATTTT	CATSVRQGGGNTIYF
.	TRBV14	TRBJ1-1	.	TGTGCCAGCAGCCAAGGGTGGTCAGGCGCCTTGAACACTGAAGCTTTCTTT	CASSQGWSGALNTEAFF
TRBD1	TRBV10-1	TRBJ2-7	.	TGCGCCAGCATGGGGACAGGTGAATGCTCCTACGAGCAGTACTTC	CASMGTGECSYEQYF
.	TRBV3-1/TRBV3-2	TRBJ1-5	.	TGTGCCAGCAGCCAGTCAGGGCTCGGGAATCAGCCCCAGCATTTT	CASSQSGLGNQPQHF
.	TRBV11-2	TRBJ2-1	.	TGTGCCAGCAGCCCTTCGAGGAGGGAGCAGTTCTTC	CASSPSRREQFF
TRBD1	TRBV30	TRBJ2-2	.	TGTGCCTGGAGTGTCGTTTCCGGGACAGCCACCGGGGAGCTGTTTTTT	CAWSVVSGTATGELFF
.	TRBV30	TRBJ1-1	.	TGTGCCTGGAATCTAGGGGGCACTGAAGCTTTCTTT	CAWNLGGTEAFF
.	TRBV5-1	TRBJ1-1	.	TGCGCCAGCAGCTTGAGGGAGATGAACACTGAAGCTTTCTTT	CASSLREMNTEAFF
.	TRBV29-1	TRBJ1-4	few	TGCAGCGTTGAGATGGGGGGTAATGAAAAACTGTTTTTT	CSVEMGGNEKLFF
TRBD1	TRBV2	TRBJ2-2	.	TGTGCCAGCACCTACAGGGGCAACACCGGGGAGCTGTTTTTT	CASTYRGNTGELFF
.	TRBV2	TRBJ1-4	few	TGTGCCAGCAAAACGGAGAGTACTAATGAAAAACTGTTTTTT	CASKTESTNEKLFF
TRBD1	TRBV15	TRBJ1-5	once	TGTGCCACCAGCAGGGAGACAGGGGCGATCGGTCAGCCCCAGCATTTT	CATSRETGAIGQPQHF
TRBD1	TRBV30	TRBJ2-2	.	TGTGCCTGGAGGGGGACAGCGAACACCGGGGAGCTGTTTTTT	CAWRGTANTGELFF
TRBD1	TRBV6-5	TRBJ1-5	.	TGTGCCAGCAGTTACCGACGGACAGGAAATCAGCCCCAGCATTTT	CASSYRRTGNQPQHF